These T cell receptor beta chains were read from a single sample in a study of cytomegalovirus exposure and HLA in healthy donors. The protocol was immunoSEQ multiplex PCR, while the TCRdb copy is restricted to in-frame clones and leaves out a portion. The data contain around 150,000 clones, around 80% of them singletons. The specimen was PBMCs. Every receptor here comes from a young man in good health and CMV-seronegative. Each CDR3 is given with its conserved first and last residue. D genes are given only for firm matches. Not every row has a clone size; where given, it reads once, few, many or a size class.

D gene	V gene	clone size	J gene	CDR3 protein	CDR3 DNA
-	TRBV28	-	TRBJ2-7	CASSLRQYEQYF	TGTGCCAGCAGTTTACGACAATACGAGCAGTACTTC
-	TRBV28	-	TRBJ2-7	CASSFAGQSSYEQYF	TGTGCCAGCAGTTTCGCGGGACAGAGCTCCTACGAGCAGTACTTC
-	TRBV10-1	once	TRBJ1-4	CASSAGAGANEKLFF	TGCGCCAGCAGCGCGGGGGCCGGAGCTAATGAAAAACTGTTTTTT
-	TRBV30	-	TRBJ2-3	CAWGGTTQYF	TGTGCCTGGGGGGGGACCACGCAGTATTTT
-	TRBV27	-	TRBJ2-7	CASSFENRVRGEQYF	TGTGCCAGCAGTTTCGAAAACAGGGTAAGGGGTGAGCAGTACTTC
-	TRBV2	once	TRBJ2-7	CASSNSPSYEQYF	TGTGCCAGCAGTAATAGTCCCTCCTACGAGCAGTACTTC
TRBD1	TRBV5-5	-	TRBJ1-1	CASSLVDRGDHREAFF	TGTGCCAGCAGCTTGGTGGACAGGGGCGATCACCGTGAAGCTTTCTTT
-	TRBV5-6	few	TRBJ2-1	CASSSQREQFF	TGTGCCAGCAGTTCCCAGCGGGAGCAGTTCTTC
TRBD2	TRBV4-3	-	TRBJ2-3	CASSRQTSGAYTQYF	TGCGCCAGCAGCCGTCAGACTAGCGGGGCCTATACGCAGTATTTT
-	TRBV2	-	TRBJ2-7	CASRAGRGITYEQYF	TGTGCCAGCCGGGCAGGGAGGGGGATCACCTACGAGCAGTACTTC
TRBD1	TRBV29-1	-	TRBJ1-1	CSVAGGWTEAFF	TGCAGCGTAGCAGGGGGCTGGACTGAAGCTTTCTTT
TRBD2	TRBV7-6	-	TRBJ2-1	CASSLARGGLEQFF	TGTGCCAGCAGCTTAGCCCGGGGGGGCCTCGAGCAGTTCTTC
TRBD1	TRBV29-1	-	TRBJ1-1	CSVGDSPNTEAFF	TGCAGCGTTGGGGACAGCCCGAACACTGAAGCTTTCTTT
-	TRBV15	-	TRBJ1-1	CATRPAGDTEAFF	TGTGCCACCCGACCTGCCGGGGACACTGAAGCTTTCTTT
-	TRBV5-1	-	TRBJ1-1	CASSLAGGPGTEAFF	TGCGCCAGCAGCTTGGCGGGGGGGCCAGGCACTGAAGCTTTCTTT
-	TRBV28	once	TRBJ2-5	CASSHYSGVPREETQYF	TGTGCCAGCAGCCACTACTCAGGGGTCCCGAGGGAAGAGACCCAGTACTTC
TRBD1	TRBV28	-	TRBJ2-7	CASSSPLDRAYEQYF	TGTGCCAGCAGTTCTCCTCTGGACAGGGCCTACGAGCAGTACTTC
-	TRBV9	-	TRBJ2-7	CASSVTGNPIYEQYF	TGTGCCAGCAGCGTTACAGGGAACCCTATCTACGAGCAGTACTTC
-	TRBV30	-	TRBJ1-5	CAWSTQGNQPQHF	TGTGCCTGGAGTACACAGGGCAATCAGCCCCAGCATTTT
-	TRBV11-3	-	TRBJ2-3	CASSLDRGDTQYF	TGTGCCAGCAGCTTAGATCGGGGTGATACGCAGTATTTT
TRBD2	TRBV6-1	-	TRBJ2-3	CASSENSGRATDTQYF	TGTGCCAGCAGTGAAAATAGCGGGCGGGCCACAGATACGCAGTATTTT
-	TRBV6-5	few	TRBJ1-1	CASTPGQGRTFF	TGTGCCAGCACCCCTGGGCAGGGTAGGACTTTCTTT
-	TRBV5-1	-	TRBJ1-3	CASSLGTWLRSSGNTIYF	TGCGCCAGCAGCTTGGGGACATGGTTACGAAGCTCTGGAAACACCATATATTTT
-	TRBV5-1	-	TRBJ2-7	CASSLRSSYEQYF	TGCGCCAGCAGCTTGAGGAGCTCCTACGAGCAGTACTTC
TRBD1	TRBV5-1	-	TRBJ1-2	CASSPVDRGKILNYGYTF	TGCGCCAGCAGCCCAGTCGACAGGGGCAAGATACTTAACTATGGCTACACCTTC
-	TRBV30	-	TRBJ2-7	CAWSVDARDSYEQYF	TGTGCCTGGAGTGTTGACGCGCGGGACTCCTACGAGCAGTACTTC
TRBD1	TRBV27	-	TRBJ1-1	CASAERGRWAEAFF	TGTGCCAGCGCGGAGAGGGGGCGTTGGGCTGAAGCTTTCTTT
-	TRBV6-1	-	TRBJ1-3	CASSEQGGFEENTIYF	TGTGCCAGCAGTGAACAGGGAGGGTTTGAGGAAAACACCATATATTTT
-	TRBV27	-	TRBJ1-5	CASRRTVGQPQHF	TGTGCCAGCAGACGGACAGTCGGCCAGCCCCAGCATTTT
TRBD2	TRBV7-9	-	TRBJ2-1	CASSLYFGGGGTYNEQFF	TGTGCCAGCAGCTTATACTTCGGCGGGGGGGGCACCTACAATGAGCAGTTCTTC
-	TRBV28	once	TRBJ2-6	CATPTAGANVLTF	TGTGCCACCCCGACTGCTGGGGCCAACGTCCTGACTTTC
TRBD2	TRBV6-6	-	TRBJ2-7	CASSSSGYYEQYF	TGTGCCAGCAGTTCTAGCGGATACTACGAGCAGTACTTC
-	TRBV7-3	-	TRBJ2-7	CASSFAGAPPHEQYF	TGTGCCAGCAGCTTTGCAGGGGCCCCTCCTCACGAGCAGTACTTC